Listed here are 11 T cell receptor beta chains from one sample, sequenced in a study of neurological immune-mediated disorders. TCRdb reanalysed the 5' RACE reads using MiXCR and keeps one entry per CDR3 protein. The repertoire has about 59,000 distinct CDR3 sequences, over 9.5% of them found once; the top ten carry around 11%. Material for sequencing was PBMCs. These receptors originate from a woman in her sixties with HTLV-1-associated myelopathy (HAM/TSP).

Ten or more counts support this clonotype. The chain has TRBV2 and TRBJ2-1; TRBD2 agrees at 11 bases. The junction had 9 bases not matched to a gene; V was cut back by 6 bases and J by 8 bases. The CDR3 runs to 15 residues. In germline, CDR1 is SNHLY, CDR2 FYNNEI. CDR3 bases: TGTGCCAGCAGGGACGGGACTAGCGGTACCTATGAGCAGTTCTTC. Its protein is CASRDGTSGTYEQFF.

The sample holds many counts of this clonotype. The chain links TRBV4-1 to TRBJ1-2, with 10 bases identical to TRBD1. This CDR3 has 17 amino acids. V trimming: 1 base; J trimming: 2 bases; junction bases outside the gene matches: 7. Germline V gene sequence: CDR1 MGHRA, CDR2 YSYEKL. The DNA for the CDR3 is TGCGCCAGCAGCCAAGGCCGCACGGGACAGGGGAACTATGGCTACACCTTC. Translated: CASSQGRTGQGNYGYTF.

Concerning this clonotype itself: This may be a read error: a much more frequent sequence differs by one nucleotide. J is TRBJ2-7 and V is TRBV28, with 8 bases fitting TRBD2. The V gene's germline CDR1 is MDHEN and CDR2 SYDVKM. The CDR3 has 16 amino acids. Trimming cost V 2 bases and J 1 base; bases outside gene matches: 7. The CDR3 sequence: CASSLQPSGPSYEQYF. For the CDR3, the DNA is TGTGCCAGCAGTTTACAACCTAGCGGGCCATCCTACGAGCAGTACTTC. The variable domain in full, completed from reference TRBV28 and TRBJ2-7, reads DVKVTQSSRYLVKRTGEKVFLECVQDMDHENMFWYRQDPGLGLRLIYFSYDVKMKEKGDIPEGYSVSREKKERFSLILESASTNQTSMYLCASSLQPSGPSYEQYFGPGTRLTVT.

Turning to this clonotype: Without the conserved terminal phenylalanine or tryptophan, this CDR3 likely stems from a read error. This chain links TRBV7-6 with TRBJ2-1, with 7 nucleotides matching TRBD2. CDR1 is SGHVS and CDR2 is FNYEAQ in the germline V gene. After removal of 6 bases from V and 8 bases from J, the junction contained 19 bases not matched to a gene. The CDR3 length is 17 residues. CDR3 sequence (DNA): TGTGCCAGCAGGCCGCGACTAGAGGGAGGGCCCACCGATGAGCAGTTCTTA. It encodes CASRPRLEGGPTDEQFL.

The sample holds many counts of this clonotype. The V call is TRBV6-1, the J call TRBJ1-1; the D is unclear. The length of the CDR3 is 13 residues. V was clipped by 5 bases and J by 6 bases, with 13 bases between them. The germline V gene has CDR1 MNHNS and CDR2 SASEGT. In nucleotides, the CDR3 is TGTGCCAGCAGTCCCCACCTTAAGTCTGAAGCTTTCTTT. Its protein is CASSPHLKSEAFF.

This clonotype came up a few times. The chain joins TRBV25-1 to TRBJ2-3, with D possibly being TRBD2 (6 bases). Trimming shortened V by 3 bases and J by 6 bases, and 10 bases separated the two germline ends. Germline V lookup: CDR1 MGHDK, CDR2 SYGVNS. The CDR3 extends over 13 amino acids. CDR3: CASSDVGTDTQYF. In nucleotides, the CDR3 is TGTGCCAGCAGTGATGTAGGGACTGATACGCAGTATTTT.

This clonotype appeared many times. The chain employs TRBV4-1 and TRBJ2-7, with 9 bases lining up with TRBD1. Trimming took 3 bases from V and 3 from J; bases not matched to a gene: 9. The CDR3 length is 16 residues. Looked up from germline, CDR1 is MGHRA and CDR2 is YSYEKL. The CDR3 nucleotides are TGCGCCAGCAGCCAGGTCTCCGGGACAGGGTTCTACGAGCAGTACTTC. Residues: CASSQVSGTGFYEQYF.

This clonotype occurred many times. The J gene is TRBJ1-1, the V gene TRBV9; D gene uncertain. This CDR3 spans 12 amino acids. V was trimmed by 5 bases and J by 6 bases, leaving 11 bases between them. The germline CDR1 and CDR2 sequences are SGDLS and YYNGEE. CDR3 sequence reads: CASSADQAEAFF. The CDR3 DNA follows: TGTGCCAGCAGTGCAGATCAGGCTGAAGCTTTCTTT.

There are a few counts of this clonotype. The chain links TRBV3-1 to TRBJ2-5; D is ambiguous. V shed 0 bases and J shed 5 bases, with 13 bases lying between them. The CDR3 sequence is 15 residues long. CDR1 and CDR2 (germline): LGHDT, YNNKEL (reference sequence). The CDR3 protein is CASSQDRGHGETQYF. In nucleotides, the CDR3 is TGTGCCAGCAGCCAAGATCGAGGCCACGGGGAGACCCAGTACTTC.

This clonotype came up many times. The J gene is TRBJ2-3, the V gene TRBV6-5, with TRBD1 identical over 9 bases. The ends lost 4 bases at V and 5 bases at J; junction bases unmatched: 7. Per germline, CDR1 MNHEY and CDR2 SVGAGI. CDR3 length: 15 amino acids. CDR3 region: CASSSPYRGQDTQYF. The CDR3 nucleotides read TGTGCCAGCAGTTCCCCTTACAGGGGGCAAGATACGCAGTATTTT.

This clonotype was counted many times. This chain connects TRBV5-1 to TRBJ2-5, with 7 bases aligning to TRBD1. After removal of 5 bases from V and 3 bases from J, the junction contained 16 bases not matched to a gene. The germline V gene encodes CDR1 SGHRS and CDR2 YFSETQ. CDR3 length: 17 amino acids. As DNA, the CDR3 is TGCGCCAGCAGAATCCTCCCCCTACAGGGGAGAGAAGAGACCCAGTACTTC. It is translated as CASRILPLQGREETQYF.